This T cell receptor beta chain was sequenced in a study of blood T cell repertoires in COVID-19 (dated by TCRdb to the early 2020s). About the full investigation: Samples from collaborators originated in the United States, Italy and Spain and spanned both the acute and convalescent phases of COVID-19. Nearly every sample came with metadata listing a de-identified subject ID, COVID-19 status, age in years and sex. The prospective study material was composed of cDNA or gDNA derived from T cells, B-cell-depleted T cells, or PBMCs. Where available, HLA class I and class II types were obtained from metadata supplied by the sample provider rather than from assay-based typing. Subjects who had been exposed to COVID-19, were actively infected with it, or had recovered from it provided the deeply sampled blood TCRbeta repertoires that made up the dataset. The samples were drawn from the first 160 participants of the ongoing ImmuneRACE study and from 1,254 subjects provided by 6 global collaborators. The repertoires were released in a freely available public database intended as a resource for research on the immune response to SARS-CoV-2.

A word on this clone: Which antigen it targets is not known. Nothing much larger sits one base from this clone, and base qualities are not available.

General conclusions and limits of the study: The amount of clinical and demographic metadata varied by source and participant and was provided uncurated.

TCRbeta CDR3 regions were amplified from genomic DNA by means of the immunoSEQ Assay, a bias-controlled multiplex PCR. As for the original processing: The number of nucleated cells in each sample was estimated from the amplification of reference gene primers within the assay. Sequence reads were collapsed and filtered to measure the absolute abundance of every unique TCRbeta CDR3 rearrangement. For each sample, productive Simpson clonality was calculated as the square root of Simpson's diversity index over productive rearrangements. Not all clones reach the TCRdb copy of this immuneACCESS table, which keeps in-frame sequences only. Checked studies attribute under half of the gap to unresolved V genes and leave the rest unexplained. V and J calls plus clone size are reproduced from that table; the DNA served to infer D and trimming. The sample profile shows tens of thousands of clones; more than 75% of them were found once. The top ten constitute about 5% of the sample.

Including the terminal cysteine and phenylalanine, the CDR3 comprises 14 residues. The retained sequence is limited to the CDR3, 42 bases, with the frame set at the first base. The CDR1 and CDR2 encoded by the germline V gene (reference sequence) are LGHDT and YNNKEL. Relative to germline, V is missing 1 base and J is missing 11 bases, with 5 bases of the junction outside any gene match. Each collaborating institution followed its own protocols to collect whole blood in K2EDTA tubes. For TCRbeta analysis, collaborators shipped samples as frozen whole blood, isolated PBMCs, or DNA extracted from either of those sample types.

This TCR came from an elderly woman with active COVID-19. The sequencing sample was made of peripheral blood. The chain is assembled from TRBV3-1 (or the pseudogene TRBV3-2) and TRBJ1-6; a stretch of 7 junction bases matches TRBD1. The CDR3 protein: CASSQGQGDTPLHF. The DNA sequence is TGTGCCAGCAGCCAAGGACAGGGCGACACACCCCTCCACTTT.